This entry describes one TCR beta chain. This clonotype was seen ten or more times. The antigen it binds to is not known. No per-base quality is available; no much larger clone lies one base away. These data belong to a study of T-cell reconstitution after alpha-beta-depleted transplantation in children (dated by TCRdb to the mid-2010s). A note on the overall study: Using TCR repertoire profiling, the study followed T-cell immune reconstitution in a quantitative way in children after TCRalphabeta/CD19-depleted allogeneic hematopoietic cell transplantation.

In the paper's terms, the time point label means: day 60 (about 2 months) after transplantation. The treatment or condition label for this specimen denotes: allogeneic hematopoietic cell transplantation with graft depleted of TCRalphabeta T cells and CD19 B cells. TCRalphabeta/CD19-depleted allogeneic hematopoietic cell grafts were given to the transplant recipients, all of whom were children. Here is what the overall study found, with its caveats: Over the following months the frequencies of hyperexpanded clones went down, and after one year T-cell counts and TCRbeta diversity were mostly credited to newly produced T cells. In some patients, the high TCRbeta diversity seen at day 60 was put down to recipient T cells and intrathymic progenitors that had survived conditioning. The apparently early recovery of alphabetaT-cell counts about two months after transplant reportedly depended on only several hundred rapidly expanded clones that came from non-depleted graft cells.

Library prep was done by PCR. The sequencing machine was an Illumina HiSeq 2500. Molecular barcoding was employed in the preparation of TCR libraries, with unique molecular identifiers being used to normalize TCRbeta repertoire quantification. TCRdb reanalyzed the raw reads on its own, using fastp at Q25 for trimming and MiXCR for clone calling, and kept in-frame beta chains. A single entry per CDR3 protein holds the most common genes and DNA from its merged rows. Recorded for this sample are more than 40,000 distinct CDR3 sequences; about 9% of them occurred a single time. The ten largest clones add up to 25% to 30% of the sample. The germline V gene yields SGHRS for CDR1 and YFSETQ for CDR2. Deletion took 4 bases off V and 5 bases off J, with a span of 14 bases between the germline ends. The CDR3 runs 14 residues from the cysteine to the phenylalanine. Left in the record is the CDR3 DNA by itself, 42 bases read in frame from the first base.

This sequence was found in a male patient between 2 and 10 years old who had a stem cell transplant for chronic granulomatous disease, so the T cells may come from the graft donor. The chain links TRBV5-1 with TRBJ2-3; the D gene remains uncertain. The source material was PBMCs, mostly from graft donor cells, sampled 60 days after TCRalphabeta/CD19-depleted stem cell transplant. Here is the DNA: TGCGCCAGCAGCACGAAGGGTAGAGAAGATACGCAGTATTTT. It specifies CASSTKGREDTQYF.